One sample yielded the 21 T cell receptor beta chains listed below, sequenced in a study of T cells in Graves' hyperthyroidism and ophthalmopathy. Authors of the study amplified TCR beta CDR3 regions from RNA transcripts. Initially, a first-round RT-PCR of the TCR CDR3 employed the HTBI primer set. TCRdb processed the multiplex PCR reads anew with MiXCR; each CDR3 protein has one entry. The sample shows around 600,000 distinct CDR3 sequences, 15% to 18% of them seen only once. Source material: blood. The receptors were gathered from a woman in her thirties with Graves' hyperthyroidism.

The rearrangement uses TRBV6-1 and TRBJ2-7; D is undetermined. The V end lost 6 bases, the J end lost 3 bases, and 12 bases lay between the germline ends. Germline assignment: CDR1 MNHNS and CDR2 SASEGT. This CDR3 comprises 13 residues. CDR3 nucleotide sequence: TGTGCCAGCAGCCGATCCGACAACTACGAGCAGTACTTC. It encodes CASSRSDNYEQYF.

This clonotype was counted only a few times. The chain couples TRBV27 to TRBJ2-7; 10 bases align to TRBD2. The CDR3 runs 15 residues. V was pared by 8 bases and J by 1 base, with 8 bases of the junction left unmatched. CDR1 and CDR2 (germline): MNHEY, SMNVEV (reference sequence). The CDR3 sequence: CASSIGTSESYEQYF. In DNA, the CDR3 is TGTGCCAGCTCAATAGGGACTAGCGAGTCCTACGAGCAGTACTTC.

This clonotype was counted between two and nine times. This chain uses TRBV4-2 with TRBJ2-3; 10 nucleotides line up with TRBD1. There are 16 residues in the CDR3. V lost 2 bases to trimming and J lost 2 bases; unmatched junction nucleotides: 4. CDR1 is LGHNA and CDR2 is YNFKEQ in the germline V gene. In DNA, the CDR3 is TGTGCCAGCAGCCAACCGGACAGGGGGACCACAGATACGCAGTATTTT. It yields the protein CASSQPDRGTTDTQYF.

This chain uses TRBV30 with TRBJ1-6; 10 bases are shared with TRBD1. V lost 5 bases and J lost 4; bases outside the gene matches: 8. CDR1 is GTSNPN, CDR2 SVGIG, per germline (reference sequence). The CDR3 has 16 residues. The CDR3 region is CAWAGTGEGYNSPLHF. The DNA for the CDR3 is TGTGCCTGGGCCGGGACAGGGGAGGGATATAATTCACCCCTCCACTTT.

V gene TRBV6-1 combines with J gene TRBJ2-6, with 12 bases aligning to TRBD1. The V and J ends lost 8 bases and 2 bases, in that order; junction bases with no gene match: 10. The CDR3 extends over 18 amino acids. Germline lookup yields CDR1 MNHNS and CDR2 SASEGT. CDR3 protein: CASAPPGQGAAGANVLTF. The CDR3 DNA is TGTGCCAGCGCCCCTCCGGGACAGGGGGCTGCTGGGGCCAACGTCCTGACTTTC.

This clonotype was counted at least ten times. This rearrangement joins TRBV7-2 to TRBJ2-7; D gene ambiguous. This CDR3 is 14 amino acids long. Trimming took off 2 bases at V and 5 bases at J, with 13 bases between the two ends. The germline V gene encodes CDR1 SGHTA and CDR2 FQGNSA. Here the CDR3 reads CASSLMGSVDEQYF. For the CDR3, the DNA is TGTGCCAGCAGCTTAATGGGCAGCGTGGACGAGCAGTACTTC.

This clonotype was counted at least ten times. The chain uses TRBV12-3 or TRBV12-4 and TRBJ1-1; the match to TRBD1 covers 8 bases. Losses at the gene ends were 7 bases for V and 0 bases for J; bases not matched to a gene: 7. The length of the CDR3 is 15 residues. The CDR3 here is CASTLGTGMNTEAFF. In nucleotides, the CDR3 is TGTGCCAGCACCCTAGGGACAGGTATGAACACTGAAGCTTTCTTT.

The sample holds many counts of this clonotype. The genes are TRBV6-1 and TRBJ2-1, with TRBD2 matching 8 bases. This CDR3 is 15 amino acids long. CDR1 is MNHNS, CDR2 SASEGT, per germline. V was pared by 7 bases and J by 2 bases, with 7 bases of the junction left unmatched. The CDR3 DNA follows: TGTGCCAGCACCTTAACGGGACTAGCCTACAATGAGCAGTTCTTC. This sequence encodes CASTLTGLAYNEQFF.

In its sample, this clonotype was seen many times. This sequence joins TRBV7-2 and TRBJ2-7, with D unclear. Trimming took 3 bases from V and 2 from J, leaving 11 bases between them. CDR3 length equals 14 residues. Germline CDR1 is SGHTA and CDR2 is FQGNSA. As DNA, the CDR3 is TGTGCCAGCAGCTTCGGAGTGGAAGCCTACGAGCAGTACTTC. Translating gives CASSFGVEAYEQYF.

There are many counts of this clonotype. V usage is TRBV20-1 and J usage is TRBJ1-3; a possible D gene is TRBD1 (5 bases). V was clipped by 3 bases and J by 0 bases, with 9 bases between them. Germline loops: CDR1 DFQATT, CDR2 SNEGSKA (reference sequence). This CDR3 has 14 amino acids. CDR3: CSASSGTSGNTIYF. The CDR3 DNA sequence: TGCAGTGCTAGTTCGGGGACCTCTGGAAACACCATATATTTT.

The chain links TRBV14 to TRBJ1-6, with TRBD1 as a possible D gene (5 bases). The CDR3 is 18 residues long. V lost 4 bases and J 9 bases, leaving 25 bases between the germline ends. Germline V gives CDR1 SGHDN, CDR2 FVKESK. CDR3 region: CASSRYTGTPNGGSPLHF. CDR3 nucleotides: TGTGCCAGCAGCCGATATACCGGGACCCCAAACGGAGGTTCACCCCTCCACTTT.

The sample holds one count of this clonotype. The chain has TRBV5-6 and TRBJ1-2; 7 bases align to TRBD1. The CDR3 totals 14 residues. CDR1 is SGHDT, CDR2 YYEEEE, per germline. Losses at the gene ends were 4 bases for V and 4 bases for J; bases not matched to a gene: 7. The CDR3 DNA reads TGTGCCAGCAGCCTCCCGCAGGGGGGCTATGGCTACACCTTC. It is translated as CASSLPQGGYGYTF.

V and J are TRBV5-4 and TRBJ2-1; 7 nucleotides match TRBD2. The CDR3 runs to 15 residues. Trimming cost V 0 bases and J 7 bases; bases outside gene matches: 7. Germline CDR1 and CDR2: SGHNT and YYREEE (reference sequence). In nucleotides, the CDR3 is TGTGCCAGCAGCTTGGTCCTTGGACTAGTTAATGAGCAGTTCTTC. It is translated as CASSLVLGLVNEQFF.

The rearrangement joins TRBV6-1 to TRBJ2-1; 7 bases fit TRBD2. CDR3 length: 14 amino acids. The germline V gene encodes CDR1 MNHNS and CDR2 SASEGT. V gave up 7 bases and J gave up 1 base; unmatched junction bases: 4. CDR3 in amino acids: CASTRAGSYNEQFF. The CDR3 nucleotides are TGTGCCAGCACCAGAGCGGGATCCTACAATGAGCAGTTCTTC.

This clonotype has ten or more counts. This rearrangement joins TRBV5-5 to TRBJ2-1; a weak D match, TRBD2 (6 bases). The germline CDR1 and CDR2 sequences are SGHKS and YYEKEE (reference sequence). V lost 1 base and J 8 bases, leaving 16 bases between the germline ends. The CDR3 contains 15 residues. In nucleotides, the CDR3 is TGTGCCAGCAGCTTGTTTAGCGGAGGAGGAGATGAGCAGTTCTTC. It specifies CASSLFSGGGDEQFF.

This clonotype was seen repeatedly, ten times or more. V is TRBV18 and J is TRBJ2-3, with a tentative D call TRBD2 (6 bases). CDR1 and CDR2 from the germline V gene are KGHSH and LQKENI. V lost 0 bases and J 1 base, leaving 8 bases between the germline ends. This CDR3 has 15 residues. The CDR3 sequence is CASSPPGGGTDTQYF. CDR3 coding DNA: TGTGCCAGCTCACCACCAGGAGGGGGCACAGATACGCAGTATTTT. The full variable domain, completed using reference TRBV18 and TRBJ2-3, is NAGVMQNPRHLVRRRGQEARLRCSPMKGHSHVYWYRQLPEEGLKFMVYLQKENIIDESGMPKERFSAEFPKEGPSILRIQQVVRGDSAAYFCASSPPGGGTDTQYFGPGTRLTVL.

The chain carries TRBV4-2 and TRBJ2-7; D possibly matches TRBD1 or TRBD2 (5 bases each). V lost 4 bases and J lost 6, with 13 bases in between. Germline CDR1 reads LGHNA; CDR2 reads YNFKEQ. This CDR3 is 13 amino acids long. CDR3 DNA sequence: TGTGCCAGCAGCCCCGCGGGCCAGGGCGAGCAGTACTTC. Protein: CASSPAGQGEQYF.

The gene calls are TRBV10-2 and TRBJ1-2; D is ambiguous. The ends were cut back, 0 bases at V and 1 base at J, with 6 bases in the middle. This CDR3 is 14 amino acids long. CDR1 and CDR2 from the germline V gene are WSHSY and SAAADI. As DNA, the CDR3 is TGCGCCAGCAGTGAGTCGGGGATTAACTATGGCTACACCTTC. Translation gives CASSESGINYGYTF.

There are many counts of this clonotype. The chain has TRBV5-1 and TRBJ2-7; 7 bases are shared with TRBD1. The CDR3 extends over 13 amino acids. From germline, CDR1 is SGHRS and CDR2 YFSETQ. The junction had 5 bases not matched to a gene; V was cut back by 5 bases and J by 3 bases. The CDR3 nucleotides are TGCGCCAGCAGTAACCGGGACAGCTACGAGCAGTACTTC. The encoded protein is CASSNRDSYEQYF.

The J gene is TRBJ1-5, the V gene TRBV4-2; D is unresolved. Germline values: CDR1 LGHNA, CDR2 YNFKEQ. Trimming pared 5 bases from V and 6 bases from J, leaving 14 bases between. CDR3 length equals 14 residues. In DNA, the CDR3 is TGTGCCAGCAGCTTGAGTCAGGTCAGTCAGCCCCAGCATTTT. This encodes CASSLSQVSQPQHF.

The rearrangement joins TRBV12-3 or TRBV12-4 to TRBJ1-6; TRBD1 is a possible D gene (5 bases). V gave up 4 bases and J gave up 13 bases, with 14 bases separating them. This CDR3 is built from 13 residues. CDR3 DNA sequence: TGTGCCAGCAGTTCGGGGGAATGGGGTCCCCTCCACTTT. It specifies CASSSGEWGPLHF.